This note documents a single T cell receptor (beta chain) sequence. No antigen is known for it. This specimen belongs to a study of cytomegalovirus exposure and HLA in healthy donors. Study-level findings and limits: Some TCR beta chains (more than 150 of them) were listed as cytomegalovirus-associated.

The CDR3 is 16 residues long. V shed 0 bases and J 2 bases; nucleotides not matched to a gene: 4. Per germline, CDR1 KGHSH and CDR2 LQKENI. The method was immunoSEQ multiplex PCR; TCRdb's version includes in-frame clones alone and lacks a portion of them. The sample has 100,000 to 150,000 clones; 85% to 90% are singletons. The chain uses TRBV18 and TRBJ2-3; TRBD2 aligns across 8 bases. The sample was PBMCs. This TCR derives from a man under 40 in good health and CMV-seronegative. DNA of the CDR3: TGTGCCAGCTCACCACCCGGGACTAGTACCACAGATACGCAGTATTTT. It translates to CASSPPGTSTTDTQYF.